Listed here is a single T cell receptor beta chain. Antigen specificity is unknown. These data originate in a study of T cell repertoires in cytomegalovirus infection. In the study overall: Public signatures in TCR beta pointed to CMV infection and matching HLA type. General study results and limits: Dominating the ex vivo response were TCR beta clonotypes that were CMV-specific and HLA-C-restricted. Accumulated public TCR beta family frequency recognized individuals carrying CMV together with the relevant HLA.

The V and J ends lost 0 bases and 3 bases respectively, with 12 bases between them. Germline values: CDR1 ENHRY, CDR2 SYGVKD. The CDR3 has 15 residues. TCRdb independently ran MiXCR on the reads; one entry per CDR3 protein. This table has fewer than 950,000 distinct CDR3 sequences, approximately 29% appearing once. This chain joins TRBV10-3 and TRBJ2-7; a weak D match, TRBD2 (6 bases). Sequenced material: cultured CD8+ T cells from PBMCs, taken from culture after CMV antigen stimulation. This clonotype originated in a human donor in good health (CMV status not recorded). Some clones in this sample may be carry-over from other donors' samples. This CDR3 is CAISESFMGGYEQYF. DNA of the CDR3: TGTGCCATCAGTGAGTCGTTCATGGGGGGCTACGAGCAGTACTTC.